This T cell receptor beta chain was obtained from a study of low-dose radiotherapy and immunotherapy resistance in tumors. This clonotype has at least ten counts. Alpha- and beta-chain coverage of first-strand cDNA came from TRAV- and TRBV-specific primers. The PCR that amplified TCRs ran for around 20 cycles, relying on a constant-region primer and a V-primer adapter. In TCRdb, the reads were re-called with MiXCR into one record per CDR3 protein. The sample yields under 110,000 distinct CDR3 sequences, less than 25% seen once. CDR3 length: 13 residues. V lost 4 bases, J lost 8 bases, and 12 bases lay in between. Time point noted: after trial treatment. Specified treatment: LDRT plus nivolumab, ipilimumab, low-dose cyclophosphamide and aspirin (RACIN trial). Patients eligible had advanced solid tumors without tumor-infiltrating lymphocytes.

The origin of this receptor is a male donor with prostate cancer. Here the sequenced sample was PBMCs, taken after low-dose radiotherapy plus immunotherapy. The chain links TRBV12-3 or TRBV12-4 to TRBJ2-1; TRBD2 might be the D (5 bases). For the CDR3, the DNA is TGTGCCAGCAGTTCGGGTCCGCGGGATGAGCAGTTCTTC. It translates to CASSSGPRDEQFF.